This T cell receptor beta chain emerged from a study of blood T cells in healthy people across ages. The wider study: Capture via template switching afforded approximately one barcoded beta molecule per two T cells. Study results and caveats: TCR beta diversity per million T cells fell roughly linearly with age.

Through a sample-barcoded 5' primer and a J-beta primer mix, a second PCR was run for roughly 6 to 12 cycles. TCRdb passed the 5' RACE reads through MiXCR, listing each CDR3 protein once. Among around 800,000 distinct CDR3 sequences listed, under 30% were seen once. Losses at the gene ends were 6 bases for V and 5 bases for J; bases not matched to a gene: 9. This CDR3 region has 14 residues. The germline V gene has CDR1 SEHNR and CDR2 FQNEAQ (reference sequence). To note about this clonotype: Its antigen is as yet unknown.

These data are also associated with another study on T cells of mothers and their children. That source reports: Samples were provided by three healthy Caucasian mothers and their six children. Slightly, though not significantly, more overlap was seen in related than in unrelated mother-child pairs.

This clonotype was sampled from a boy aged 5-17 years in good health. This sequence joins TRBV7-9 and TRBJ2-5; 7 bases are a match to TRBD2. Input material: blood. The CDR3 region has the DNA TGTGCCAGCAGTACCGTTGCGGGAGTGGAGACCCAGTACTTC. Encoded protein: CASSTVAGVETQYF.